This is a list of T cell receptor beta chains from one sample in a study of vaccination and CD4 T cells after COVID-19. TCRdb reprocessed the PCR reads with MiXCR, giving one entry per CDR3 protein. The sample has just over 35,000 distinct CDR3 sequences; around 35% are singletons. The material sequenced was CD4+ T cells from blood, taken about 7 months after SARS-CoV-2 vaccination. The receptors stem from a human donor who had recovered from COVID-19. Each CDR3 is given with its conserved first and last residue. The order of the fields is V gene, D gene, J gene, clone size, CDR3 protein, CDR3 DNA. D genes are given only for firm matches. A clone size is listed for some rows: how often the clone was seen (once, few, many), or a class if it is expanded.

TRBV20-1,.,TRBJ2-3,.,CSEGRESTDTQYF,TGCAGTGAGGGACGGGAGAGTACGGATACGCAGTATTTT
TRBV10-3,.,TRBJ2-3,few,CAIKASGSETASTDTQYF,TGTGCCATCAAAGCTTCGGGGTCCGAGACAGCTAGCACAGATACGCAGTATTTT
TRBV20-1,TRBD2,TRBJ2-1,.,CSAPHKTSDPSYNEQFF,TGCAGTGCTCCGCATAAGACTAGCGACCCCTCCTACAATGAGCAGTTCTTC
TRBV20-1,TRBD1,TRBJ2-2,.,CSARTGGTGELFF,TGCAGTGCTCGGACAGGGGGGACCGGGGAGCTGTTTTTT
TRBV27,TRBD1,TRBJ1-1,few,CASSRTGLNTEAFF,TGTGCCAGCAGTAGGACAGGATTGAACACTGAAGCTTTCTTT
TRBV6-1,.,TRBJ2-3,.,CASSSRTAYLTDTQYF,TGTGCCAGCAGTAGCCGGACAGCCTACCTCACAGATACGCAGTATTTT
TRBV6-5,TRBD2,TRBJ2-7,.,CASSYSTSGINSYEQYF,TGTGCCAGCAGTTACTCGACTAGCGGTATAAACTCCTACGAGCAGTACTTC
TRBV20-1,.,TRBJ1-2,.,CSAIGENYGYTF,TGCAGTGCGATAGGGGAGAACTATGGCTACACCTTC
TRBV6-5,.,TRBJ2-1,few,CASSSRGNEQFF,TGTGCCAGCAGTTCCCGGGGGAATGAGCAGTTCTTC
TRBV7-2,.,TRBJ1-1,.,CASSYVRANTEAFF,TGTGCCAGCAGCTACGTCAGGGCAAACACTGAAGCTTTCTTT
TRBV6-2/TRBV6-3,.,TRBJ2-1,.,CASLGRGRSRGSYNEQFF,TGTGCCAGCCTGGGGAGGGGGCGGAGTCGGGGCTCCTACAATGAGCAGTTCTTC
TRBV7-9,TRBD2,TRBJ2-7,few,CASSLLGGSGKREQYF,TGTGCCAGCAGCTTATTGGGCGGGAGTGGGAAACGCGAGCAGTACTTC
TRBV28,.,TRBJ2-7,.,CASTSAGQFFVDEQYF,TGTGCCAGCACCTCTGCGGGACAGTTTTTCGTCGACGAGCAGTACTTC
TRBV7-6,TRBD1,TRBJ2-7,.,CASSPGQGLLEQYF,TGTGCCAGCAGCCCGGGACAGGGCCTCCTCGAGCAGTACTTC
TRBV7-2,.,TRBJ2-7,.,CASSDRGFHSYEQYF,TGTGCCAGCAGCGACCGGGGCTTCCATTCCTACGAGCAGTACTTC
TRBV6-5,TRBD2,TRBJ2-3,.,CASSYGGTSGRRTDTQYF,TGTGCCAGCAGTTACGGCGGGACTAGCGGGAGACGGACAGATACGCAGTATTTT
TRBV28,TRBD1,TRBJ1-2,.,CARREGARGYTF,TGTGCCCGTCGCGAGGGGGCGAGGGGCTACACCTTC
TRBV6-5,.,TRBJ2-3,few,CASSYSRESVDTQYF,TGTGCCAGCAGTTACAGCCGGGAGTCGGTAGATACGCAGTATTTT
TRBV6-1,TRBD1,TRBJ1-2,many,CASRLRQGYGYTF,TGTGCCAGCAGACTCCGACAGGGCTATGGCTACACCTTC
TRBV7-6,.,TRBJ2-2,few,CASSPQRWTGELFF,TGTGCCAGCAGCCCACAGAGGTGGACCGGGGAGCTGTTTTTT
TRBV15,.,TRBJ2-2,few,CATSKTAGSGDTGELFF,TGTGCCACCAGCAAGACAGCCGGGTCTGGGGACACCGGGGAGCTGTTTTTT
TRBV7-3,.,TRBJ2-3,.,CASSPMGGDTQYF,TGTGCCAGCAGCCCTATGGGGGGAGATACGCAGTATTTT
TRBV28,TRBD2,TRBJ2-7,few,CASRRPGLAHSYEQYF,TGTGCCAGCAGACGACCGGGACTAGCGCACTCCTACGAGCAGTACTTC
TRBV4-1,.,TRBJ2-1,.,CASSLAVSEVDEQFF,TGCGCCAGCAGCCTGGCCGTCAGTGAGGTTGATGAGCAGTTCTTC
TRBV20-1,TRBD1,TRBJ1-6,.,CSASGGDRVGSPLHF,TGCAGTGCTAGCGGCGGGGACAGGGTAGGGTCACCCCTCCACTTT
TRBV20-1,TRBD2,TRBJ2-1,.,CSAPNPSGNNNEQFF,TGCAGTGCCCCGAACCCTAGCGGGAACAACAATGAGCAGTTCTTC
TRBV5-6,.,TRBJ1-2,.,CASSEGSGYGYTF,TGTGCCAGCAGCGAAGGGAGTGGCTATGGCTACACCTTC
TRBV19,.,TRBJ1-5,.,CASSRGGVRQPQHF,TGTGCCAGTAGTCGTGGGGGGGTCAGGCAGCCCCAGCATTTT
TRBV4-3,.,TRBJ2-1,.,CASSQDRRSYNEQFF,TGCGCCAGCAGCCAAGATCGGCGGAGTTACAATGAGCAGTTCTTC
TRBV7-9,TRBD2,TRBJ2-1,.,CASKAGAQQFF,TGTGCCAGCAAGGCGGGAGCCCAGCAGTTCTTC
TRBV18,TRBD2,TRBJ2-3,.,CASSPASGGTDTQYF,TGTGCCAGCTCACCGGCTAGCGGGGGCACAGATACGCAGTATTTT
TRBV25-1,.,TRBJ2-7,.,CASSEGRSGRGLTGYEQYF,TGTGCCAGCAGTGAAGGCCGGTCAGGGCGGGGTCTAACAGGATACGAGCAGTACTTC
TRBV7-9,.,TRBJ2-7,few,CASSLAFEQYF,TGTGCCAGCAGCTTAGCCTTCGAGCAGTACTTC
TRBV21-1,.,TRBJ1-2,.,CASSKGGGNTNYGYTF,TGTGCCAGCAGCAAAGGGGGGGGCAATACTAACTATGGCTACACCTTC
TRBV6-1,.,TRBJ2-1,.,CASTHGGGGHNEQFF,TGTGCCAGCACCCATGGGGGCGGGGGCCACAATGAGCAGTTCTTC
TRBV19,TRBD1,TRBJ1-1,few,CASSILGTSGGTEAFF,TGTGCCAGTAGTATCCTGGGCACCTCAGGGGGCACTGAAGCTTTCTTT
TRBV30,TRBD2,TRBJ2-3,.,CAWRGLAATDTQYF,TGTGCCTGGAGGGGGCTAGCGGCCACAGATACGCAGTATTTT
TRBV20-1,.,TRBJ2-3,.,CSALGRGSTDTQYF,TGCAGTGCCCTAGGACGGGGGAGCACAGATACGCAGTATTTT
TRBV28,TRBD2,TRBJ2-1,few,CASSPMGSGMNEQFF,TGTGCCAGCAGTCCCATGGGGAGCGGGATGAATGAGCAGTTCTTC
TRBV11-2,.,TRBJ2-3,.,CASSFPLTDTQYF,TGTGCCAGCAGCTTTCCACTTACAGATACGCAGTATTTT
TRBV20-1,.,TRBJ1-2,.,CSAENSPEVGGGYTF,TGCAGTGCGGAAAACAGCCCCGAAGTTGGGGGAGGCTACACCTTC
TRBV18,.,TRBJ1-5,.,CASSINRDQPQHF,TGTGCCAGCTCAATAAACAGGGATCAGCCCCAGCATTTT